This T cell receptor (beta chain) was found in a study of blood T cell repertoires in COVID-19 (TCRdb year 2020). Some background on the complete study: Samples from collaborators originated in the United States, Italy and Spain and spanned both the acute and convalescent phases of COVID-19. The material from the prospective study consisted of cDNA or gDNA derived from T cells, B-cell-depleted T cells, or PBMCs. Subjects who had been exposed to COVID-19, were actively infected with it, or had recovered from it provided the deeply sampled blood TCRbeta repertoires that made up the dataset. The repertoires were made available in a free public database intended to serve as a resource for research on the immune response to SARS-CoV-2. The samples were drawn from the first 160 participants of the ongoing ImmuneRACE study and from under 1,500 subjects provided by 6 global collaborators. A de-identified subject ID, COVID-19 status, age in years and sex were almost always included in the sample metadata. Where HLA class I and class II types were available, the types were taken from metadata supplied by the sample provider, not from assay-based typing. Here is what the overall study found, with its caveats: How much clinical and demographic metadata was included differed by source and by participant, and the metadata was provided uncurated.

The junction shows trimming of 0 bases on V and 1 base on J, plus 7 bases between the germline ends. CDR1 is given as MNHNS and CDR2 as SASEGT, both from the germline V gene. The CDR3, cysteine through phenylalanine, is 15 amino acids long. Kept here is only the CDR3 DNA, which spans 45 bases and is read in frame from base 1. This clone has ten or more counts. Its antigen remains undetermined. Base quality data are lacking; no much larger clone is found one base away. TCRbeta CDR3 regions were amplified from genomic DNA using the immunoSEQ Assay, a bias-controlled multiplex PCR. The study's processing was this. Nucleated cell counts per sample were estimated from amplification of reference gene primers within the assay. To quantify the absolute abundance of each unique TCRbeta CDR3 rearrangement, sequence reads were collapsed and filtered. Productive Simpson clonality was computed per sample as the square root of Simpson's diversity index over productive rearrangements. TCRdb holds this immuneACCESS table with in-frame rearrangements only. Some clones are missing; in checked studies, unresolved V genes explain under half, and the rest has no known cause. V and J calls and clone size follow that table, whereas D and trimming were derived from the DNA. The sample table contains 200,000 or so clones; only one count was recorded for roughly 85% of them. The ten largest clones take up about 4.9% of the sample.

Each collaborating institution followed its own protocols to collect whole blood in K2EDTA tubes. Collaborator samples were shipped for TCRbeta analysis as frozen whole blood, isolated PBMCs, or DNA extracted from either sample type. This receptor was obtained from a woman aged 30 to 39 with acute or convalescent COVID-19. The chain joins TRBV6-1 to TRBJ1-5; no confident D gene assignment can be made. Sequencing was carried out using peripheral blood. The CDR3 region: CASSEAAGSNQPQHF. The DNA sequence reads TGTGCCAGCAGTGAAGCGGCGGGGAGCAATCAGCCCCAGCATTTT.